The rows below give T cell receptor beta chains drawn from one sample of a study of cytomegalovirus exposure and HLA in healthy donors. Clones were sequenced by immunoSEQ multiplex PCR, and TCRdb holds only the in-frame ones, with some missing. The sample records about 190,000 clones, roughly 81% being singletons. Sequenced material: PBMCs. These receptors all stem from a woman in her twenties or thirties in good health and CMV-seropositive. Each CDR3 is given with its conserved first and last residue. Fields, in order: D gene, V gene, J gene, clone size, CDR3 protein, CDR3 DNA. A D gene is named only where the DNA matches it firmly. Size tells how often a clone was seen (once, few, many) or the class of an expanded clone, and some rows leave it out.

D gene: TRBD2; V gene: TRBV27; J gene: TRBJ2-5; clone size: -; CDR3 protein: CASSLKSSGVYQETQYF; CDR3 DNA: TGTGCCAGCAGTTTAAAGTCTAGCGGGGTTTACCAAGAGACCCAGTACTTC
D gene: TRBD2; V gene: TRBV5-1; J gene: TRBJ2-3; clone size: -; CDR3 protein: CASSPRTSGSTDTQYF; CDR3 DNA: TGCGCCAGCAGCCCTCGGACTAGCGGGAGCACAGATACGCAGTATTTT
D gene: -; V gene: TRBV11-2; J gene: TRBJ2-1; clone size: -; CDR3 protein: CASSARLSVYYNEQFF; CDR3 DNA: TGTGCCAGCAGCGCCCGACTGTCGGTTTACTACAATGAGCAGTTCTTC
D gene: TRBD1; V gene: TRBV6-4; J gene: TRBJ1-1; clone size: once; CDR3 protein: CASSDSSNRGGEAFF; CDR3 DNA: TGTGCCAGCAGTGACTCAAGCAACAGGGGCGGTGAAGCTTTCTTT
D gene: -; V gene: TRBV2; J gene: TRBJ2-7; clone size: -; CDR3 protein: CASTWTASYEQYF; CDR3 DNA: TGTGCCAGCACATGGACAGCCTCCTACGAGCAGTACTTC
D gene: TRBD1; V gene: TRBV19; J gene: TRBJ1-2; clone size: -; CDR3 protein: CASTLTGGGYGYTF; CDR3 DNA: TGTGCCAGTACCCTAACAGGGGGCGGCTATGGCTACACCTTC
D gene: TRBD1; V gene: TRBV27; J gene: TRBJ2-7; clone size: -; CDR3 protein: CASSLARTGTEQYF; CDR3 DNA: TGTGCCAGCAGTTTAGCGAGGACAGGGACCGAGCAGTACTTC
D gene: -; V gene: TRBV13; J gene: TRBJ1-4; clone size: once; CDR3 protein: CASSFRRGEKLFF; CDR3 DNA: TGTGCCAGCAGCTTCCGAAGGGGTGAAAAACTGTTTTTT
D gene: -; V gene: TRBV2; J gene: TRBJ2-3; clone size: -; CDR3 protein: CASTLEHGSTDTQYF; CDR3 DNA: TGTGCCAGCACCCTGGAGCACGGGAGCACAGATACGCAGTATTTT
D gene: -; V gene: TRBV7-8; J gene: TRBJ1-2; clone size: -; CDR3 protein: CASSLQGGWDGYTF; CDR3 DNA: TGTGCCAGCAGCCTACAAGGGGGATGGGATGGCTACACCTTC
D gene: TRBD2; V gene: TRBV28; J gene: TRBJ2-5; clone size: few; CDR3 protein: CAINSATSGRLQETQYF; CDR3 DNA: TGTGCCATCAACTCTGCGACTAGCGGGAGGCTCCAAGAGACCCAGTACTTC
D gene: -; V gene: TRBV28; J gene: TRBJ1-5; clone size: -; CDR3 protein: CASSWRGNNQPQHF; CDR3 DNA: TGTGCCAGCAGTTGGCGGGGGAATAATCAGCCCCAGCATTTT
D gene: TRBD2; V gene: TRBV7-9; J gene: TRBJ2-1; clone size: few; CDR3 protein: CSSSLRSGGSIERNEQFF; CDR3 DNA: TGTTCCAGCAGCTTAAGGTCTGGCGGGAGTATAGAGAGAAATGAGCAGTTCTTC
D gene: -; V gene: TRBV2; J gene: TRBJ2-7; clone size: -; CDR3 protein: CARSQGSSYEQYF; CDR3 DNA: TGTGCCAGAAGCCAGGGGAGCTCCTACGAGCAGTACTTC
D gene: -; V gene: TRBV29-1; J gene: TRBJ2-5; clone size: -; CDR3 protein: CSVEDVTIQETQYF; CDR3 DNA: TGCAGCGTTGAAGATGTAACAATCCAAGAGACCCAGTACTTC
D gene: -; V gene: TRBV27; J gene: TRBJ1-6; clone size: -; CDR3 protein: CASRVGSNSPLHF; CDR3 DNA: TGTGCCAGCAGGGTGGGGAGCAATTCACCCCTCCACTTT
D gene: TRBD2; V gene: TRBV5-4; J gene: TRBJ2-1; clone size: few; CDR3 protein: CASTDIAGGTWNEQFF; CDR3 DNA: TGTGCCAGCACCGATATAGCGGGAGGGACATGGAATGAGCAGTTCTTC
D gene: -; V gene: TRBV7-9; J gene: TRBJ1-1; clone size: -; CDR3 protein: CASSATQGPEAFF; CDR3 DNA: TGTGCCAGCAGCGCAACACAGGGACCTGAAGCTTTCTTT
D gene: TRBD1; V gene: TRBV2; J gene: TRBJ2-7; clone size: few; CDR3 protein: CASSAGLWDSSYEQYF; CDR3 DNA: TGTGCCAGCAGTGCGGGCCTCTGGGACAGCTCCTACGAGCAGTACTTC
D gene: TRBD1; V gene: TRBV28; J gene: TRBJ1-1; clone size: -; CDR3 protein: CASILSGAGTGRRAFF; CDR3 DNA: TGTGCCAGCATTCTATCAGGGGCCGGGACAGGGCGTCGAGCTTTCTTT
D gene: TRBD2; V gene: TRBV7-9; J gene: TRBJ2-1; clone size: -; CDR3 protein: CASIREGEQFF; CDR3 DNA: TGTGCCAGCATCCGGGAGGGGGAGCAGTTCTTC
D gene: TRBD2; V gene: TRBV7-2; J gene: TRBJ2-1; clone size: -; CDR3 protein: CASSLSSGRYNEQFF; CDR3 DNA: TGTGCCAGCAGCTTGTCTAGCGGGAGGTACAATGAGCAGTTCTTC
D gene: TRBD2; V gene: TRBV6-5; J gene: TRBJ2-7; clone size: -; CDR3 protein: CASSLGTSGRDQYF; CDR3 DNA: TGTGCCAGCAGTCTTGGGACTAGCGGGAGGGACCAGTACTTC
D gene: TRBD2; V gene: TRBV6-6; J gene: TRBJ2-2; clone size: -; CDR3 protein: CASSYPTSGNTGELFF; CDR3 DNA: TGTGCCAGCAGTTATCCAACTAGCGGGAACACCGGGGAGCTGTTTTTT
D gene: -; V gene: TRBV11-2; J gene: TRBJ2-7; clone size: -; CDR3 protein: CASSLAQGIHEQYF; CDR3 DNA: TGTGCCAGCAGCTTAGCTCAGGGGATACACGAGCAGTACTTC
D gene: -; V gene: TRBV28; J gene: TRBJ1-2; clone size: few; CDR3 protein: CASSFVVSRNGYTF; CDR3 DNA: TGTGCCAGCAGTTTTGTCGTCTCGAGGAACGGCTACACCTTC
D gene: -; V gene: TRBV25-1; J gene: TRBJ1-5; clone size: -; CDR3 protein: CASSLNSNQPQHF; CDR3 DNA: TGTGCCAGCAGTCTAAATAGCAATCAGCCCCAGCATTTT
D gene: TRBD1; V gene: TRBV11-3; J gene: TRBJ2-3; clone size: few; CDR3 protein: CASSLGDRDTDTQYF; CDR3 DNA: TGTGCCAGCAGCTTAGGGGACAGGGACACAGATACGCAGTATTTT
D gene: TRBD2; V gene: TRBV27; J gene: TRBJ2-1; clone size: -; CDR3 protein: CASSYASGSTYNEQFF; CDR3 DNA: TGTGCCAGCAGTTATGCTAGCGGGAGCACCTACAATGAGCAGTTCTTC
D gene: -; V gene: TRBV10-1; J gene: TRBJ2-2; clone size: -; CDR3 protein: CASSESETVTTGELFF; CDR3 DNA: TGCGCCAGCAGTGAGTCGGAGACAGTGACCACCGGGGAGCTGTTTTTT
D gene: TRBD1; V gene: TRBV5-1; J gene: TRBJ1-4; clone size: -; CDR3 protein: CASSLEQGTNEKLFF; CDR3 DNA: TGCGCCAGCAGCTTGGAACAGGGGACTAATGAAAAACTGTTTTTT
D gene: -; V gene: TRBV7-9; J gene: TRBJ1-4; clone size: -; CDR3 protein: CASSLGEGRNEKLFF; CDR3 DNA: TGTGCCAGCAGCTTAGGGGAGGGCAGAAATGAAAAACTGTTTTTT
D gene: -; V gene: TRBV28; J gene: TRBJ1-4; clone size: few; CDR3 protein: CASSFLTEATNEKLFF; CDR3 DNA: TGTGCCAGCAGTTTCCTGACAGAAGCAACTAATGAAAAACTGTTTTTT
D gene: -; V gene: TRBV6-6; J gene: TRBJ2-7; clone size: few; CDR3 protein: CASSSVGGYEQYF; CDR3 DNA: TGTGCCAGCAGTTCGGTAGGGGGCTACGAGCAGTACTTC
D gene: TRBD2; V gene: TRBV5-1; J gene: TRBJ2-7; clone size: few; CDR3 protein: CASSSGLAGTYEQYF; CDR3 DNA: TGCGCCAGCAGCTCCGGACTAGCGGGAACCTACGAGCAGTACTTC
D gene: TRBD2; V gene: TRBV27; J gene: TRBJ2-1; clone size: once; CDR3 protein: CASNPGTTYNEQFF; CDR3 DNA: TGTGCCAGCAACCCCGGGACTACTTACAATGAGCAGTTCTTC
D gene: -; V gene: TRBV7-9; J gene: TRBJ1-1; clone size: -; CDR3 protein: CSSSLAGAPNTEAFF; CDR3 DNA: TGTTCCAGCAGCTTAGCTGGGGCTCCGAACACTGAAGCTTTCTTT
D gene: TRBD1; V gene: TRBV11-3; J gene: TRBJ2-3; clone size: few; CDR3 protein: CASSLGGWDRDTDTQYF; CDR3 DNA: TGTGCCAGCAGCTTAGGTGGATGGGACAGGGACACAGATACGCAGTATTTT
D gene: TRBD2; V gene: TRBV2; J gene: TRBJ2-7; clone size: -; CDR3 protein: CASTGTSGSYEQYF; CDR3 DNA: TGTGCCAGCACCGGGACTAGCGGGTCCTACGAGCAGTACTTC
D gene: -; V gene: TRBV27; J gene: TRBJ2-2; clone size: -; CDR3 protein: CASSLRGSTGELFF; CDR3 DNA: TGTGCCAGCAGTTTACGGGGGTCCACCGGGGAGCTGTTTTTT
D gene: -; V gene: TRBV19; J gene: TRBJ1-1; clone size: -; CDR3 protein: CASSIAQGRPEAFF; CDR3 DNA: TGTGCCAGTAGTATCGCGCAGGGAAGGCCTGAAGCTTTCTTT
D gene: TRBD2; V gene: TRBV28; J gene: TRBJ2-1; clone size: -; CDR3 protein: CASSPPSGTYNEQFF; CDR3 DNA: TGTGCCAGCAGTCCTCCTAGCGGTACCTACAATGAGCAGTTCTTC
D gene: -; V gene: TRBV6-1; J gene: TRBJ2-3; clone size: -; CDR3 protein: CASSEGGADTQYF; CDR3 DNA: TGTGCCAGCAGTGAAGGGGGGGCAGATACGCAGTATTTT
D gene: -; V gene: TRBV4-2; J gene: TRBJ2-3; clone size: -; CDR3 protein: CASSQATDTQYF; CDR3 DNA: TGTGCCAGCAGCCAAGCAACAGATACGCAGTATTTT
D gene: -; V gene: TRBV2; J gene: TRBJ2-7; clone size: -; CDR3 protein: CASTGLTHEQYF; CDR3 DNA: TGTGCCAGCACTGGACTCACCCACGAGCAGTACTTC
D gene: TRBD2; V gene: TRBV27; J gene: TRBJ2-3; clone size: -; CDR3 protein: CASSLPQREASTDTQYF; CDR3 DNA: TGTGCCAGCAGTTTACCTCAGCGGGAGGCAAGCACAGATACGCAGTATTTT
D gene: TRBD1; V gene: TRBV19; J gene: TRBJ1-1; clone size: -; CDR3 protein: CASSQGGNTEAFF; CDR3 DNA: TGTGCCAGTAGTCAGGGGGGGAACACTGAAGCTTTCTTT
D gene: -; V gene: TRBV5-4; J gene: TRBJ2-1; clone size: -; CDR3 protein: CASSPPTRSGRNEQFF; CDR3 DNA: TGTGCCAGCAGCCCCCCGACTAGATCCGGGCGAAATGAGCAGTTCTTC
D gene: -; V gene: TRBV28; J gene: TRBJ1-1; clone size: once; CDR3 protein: CASSVAQTGNTEAFF; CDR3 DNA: TGTGCCAGCAGTGTCGCCCAGACAGGGAACACTGAAGCTTTCTTT
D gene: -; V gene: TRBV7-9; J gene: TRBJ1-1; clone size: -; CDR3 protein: CASSPVGSTEAFF; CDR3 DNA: TGTGCCAGCAGCCCGGTAGGGAGCACTGAAGCTTTCTTT
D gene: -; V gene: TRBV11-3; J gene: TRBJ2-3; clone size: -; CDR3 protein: CASSLRAGSPLGADTQYF; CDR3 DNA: TGTGCCAGCAGCTTGCGAGCGGGTTCACCTTTGGGGGCAGATACGCAGTATTTT
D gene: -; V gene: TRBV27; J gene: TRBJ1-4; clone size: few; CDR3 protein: CASSFGTGGEKLFF; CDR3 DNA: TGTGCCAGCAGTTTCGGAACCGGGGGAGAAAAACTGTTTTTT
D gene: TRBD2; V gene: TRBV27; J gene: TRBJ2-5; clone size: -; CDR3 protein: CASSLFVPGTSGDQETQYF; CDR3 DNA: TGTGCCAGCAGTTTATTTGTTCCGGGGACTAGCGGGGACCAAGAGACCCAGTACTTC
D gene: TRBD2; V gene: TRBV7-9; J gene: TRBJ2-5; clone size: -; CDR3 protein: CASRPKAGPLGTQYF; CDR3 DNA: TGTGCCAGCAGACCTAAAGCGGGGCCACTGGGGACCCAGTACTTC